These 21 T cell receptor beta chains were all obtained from the same sample, sequenced in a study of regulatory T cells in long-lasting Graves disease. Stated time point: newly diagnosed GD, antithyroid drugs for less than 3 months. Construction of the TCR library relied on RNA isolated from PBMCs. Libraries of TCR beta came from iRepertoire HTBI primers plus Arm-PCR of CDR3 regions. MiXCR was run by TCRdb on the multiplex PCR reads, yielding one entry per CDR3 protein. The sample has 620,000 or so distinct CDR3 sequences, roughly 15% seen once. These same data were also listed under a study on T cells in Graves' hyperthyroidism and ophthalmopathy.

The sequenced sample was peripheral blood mononuclear cells (PBMCs), obtained at new diagnosis, from a patient treated with antithyroid drugs. Receptor source: a woman under 40 with Graves disease.

This clonotype has a handful of counts. V gene TRBV4-1 combines with J gene TRBJ2-7; D possibly corresponds to TRBD1 (6 bases). The germline V and J ends were trimmed by 3 bases and 3 bases, with 9 bases remaining between them. The CDR3 has 13 amino acids. Germline V gene sequence: CDR1 MGHRA, CDR2 YSYEKL. CDR3 region: CASSHRTDYEQYF. The CDR3 DNA reads as TGCGCCAGCAGCCACAGGACAGACTACGAGCAGTACTTC.

In its sample, this clonotype was seen a few times. This chain joins TRBV5-1 and TRBJ2-7; TRBD1 is a possible D gene (6 bases). The V gene lost 3 bases and the J gene lost 4 bases, with 17 bases spanning the gap. Germline-derived CDR1 and CDR2 are SGHRS and YFSETQ. The CDR3 totals 15 residues. The DNA for the CDR3 is TGCGCCAGCAGCTCTTTACAGGGTCTAGAGTACGAGCAGTACTTC. Its protein product is CASSSLQGLEYEQYF.

This clonotype has at least ten counts. The V call is TRBV6-1, the J call TRBJ1-2, with D perhaps TRBD1 (5 bases). The germline CDR1 and CDR2 sequences are MNHNS and SASEGT. The CDR3 has 14 amino acids. V lost 2 bases to trimming and J lost 4 bases, with 11 bases between them. CDR3 region: CASSEQGSPYGYTF. As DNA, the CDR3 is TGTGCCAGCAGTGAACAGGGCTCGCCCTATGGCTACACCTTC.

This clonotype was seen a handful of times. This chain joins TRBV6-1 and TRBJ1-4; D unclear. CDR3 length: 14 residues. Looked up from germline, CDR1 is MNHNS and CDR2 is SASEGT. Between the trimmed V and J ends, which lost 4 bases and 2 bases, there was a span of 8 bases. This chain's CDR3 is CASSGGITNEKLFF. CDR3 sequence (DNA): TGTGCCAGCAGTGGAGGGATTACTAATGAAAAACTGTTTTTT.

This clonotype was seen ten or more times. The rearrangement uses TRBV28 and TRBJ1-4; D unresolved. Trimming shortened V by 8 bases and J by 7 bases, and 26 bases separated the two germline ends. In germline, CDR1 is MDHEN, CDR2 SYDVKM. This CDR3 contains 17 residues. CDR3: CASARLLFPGGAEKLFF. The CDR3 DNA reads TGTGCCAGCGCCCGTCTTTTATTTCCGGGAGGTGCTGAAAAACTGTTTTTT.

J is TRBJ1-6 and V is TRBV3-1, with 7 bases matching TRBD1. The CDR3 is 14 amino acids. Trimming cost V 4 bases and J 9 bases; bases outside gene matches: 6. Germline CDR1 LGHDT, CDR2 YNNKEL (reference sequence). This CDR3 is CASSLSGGGSPLHF. The CDR3 DNA follows: TGTGCCAGCAGCCTTTCAGGGGGAGGTTCACCCCTCCACTTT.

The table lists this clonotype with many counts. V is TRBV20-1 and J is TRBJ1-1; no firm D call. The CDR3 totals 15 residues. V shed 5 bases and J shed 0 bases, with 16 bases lying between them. CDR1 and CDR2 from the germline V gene are DFQATT and SNEGSKA (reference sequence). The CDR3 here is CSADGTEAMNTEAFF. Written as DNA, the CDR3 is TGCAGTGCTGACGGTACGGAAGCCATGAACACTGAAGCTTTCTTT.

The chain is built from TRBV2 and TRBJ2-3; D may be TRBD1 or TRBD2 (5 bases each). Germline loops: CDR1 SNHLY, CDR2 FYNNEI. The CDR3 totals 14 residues. Trimming stripped 7 bases from V and 2 bases from J, with 13 bases between. The CDR3 region has the DNA TGTGCCAGCACTAGGCAGGGAGCCACAGATACGCAGTATTTT. Amino acids: CASTRQGATDTQYF.

Ten or more counts support this clonotype. The gene calls are TRBV20-1 and TRBJ2-7, with TRBD2 matching over 11 bases. The junction had 13 bases not matched to a gene; V was cut back by 4 bases and J by 5 bases. The CDR3 runs 16 residues. Germline CDR1 is DFQATT and CDR2 is SNEGSKA (reference sequence). The CDR3 loop reads CSATGTSGETLNEQYF. DNA for the CDR3: TGCAGTGCTACAGGGACTAGCGGTGAGACCCTCAACGAGCAGTACTTC.

This chain connects TRBV20-1 to TRBJ2-3; D gene unclear. Trimming pared 6 bases from V and 4 bases from J, leaving 14 bases between. Germline V gives CDR1 DFQATT, CDR2 SNEGSKA (reference sequence). The CDR3 extends over 13 amino acids. The chain's CDR3 is CSASPAGADTQYF. CDR3 in DNA: TGCAGTGCCAGCCCCGCCGGCGCAGATACGCAGTATTTT.

This clonotype has a handful of counts. The genes are TRBV5-6 and TRBJ1-2, with D possibly being TRBD1 (6 bases). The CDR3 length is 16 residues. CDR1 and CDR2 from the germline V gene are SGHDT and YYEEEE. The V gene lost 4 bases and the J gene lost 0 bases, with 16 bases spanning the gap. The CDR3 DNA follows: TGTGCCAGCAGCGGAACCAACAGGGAAACTAACTATGGCTACACCTTC. This codes for CASSGTNRETNYGYTF.

This clonotype has ten or more counts. This chain links TRBV28 with TRBJ2-7, with 10 bases fitting TRBD1. The V and J ends lost 6 bases and 2 bases, in that order; junction bases with no gene match: 7. CDR1 is MDHEN, CDR2 SYDVKM, per germline. CDR3 length: 15 amino acids. The CDR3 bases are TGTGCCAGCAGCCCACCCGGGACAGGGGCCTACGAGCAGTACTTC. This codes for CASSPPGTGAYEQYF.

This clonotype was counted between two and nine times. J is TRBJ2-7 and V is TRBV30, with 8 bases fitting TRBD2. CDR1 GTSNPN and CDR2 SVGIG come from the germline V gene (reference sequence). The junction had 7 bases not matched to a gene; V was cut back by 3 bases and J by 0 bases. The length of the CDR3 is 15 residues. This chain's CDR3 is CAWSGGAGVSYEQYF. CDR3 bases: TGTGCCTGGAGCGGAGGAGCGGGAGTCTCCTACGAGCAGTACTTC.

Regarding this clonotype: The junction departs from the called germline gene at one end, perhaps through a read error. The CDR3 region has the DNA TGCGCCAGCAGTGACCCGGGAAAGAGTCTTTCCGGGGAGCTGTTTTTT. It translates to CASSDPGKSLSGELFF. The rearrangement uses TRBV6-9 and TRBJ2-2; perhaps TRBD2 as D (5 bases). The CDR3 has 16 residues. Per the germline V gene, CDR1 is MNHGY and CDR2 is SVAAGI.

This clonotype was seen at least ten times. This chain connects TRBV7-8 to TRBJ2-1; 7 bases are shared with TRBD2. CDR3 length equals 14 residues. V gave up 7 bases and J gave up 8 bases; unmatched junction bases: 11. Per germline, CDR1 SGHVS and CDR2 FQNEAQ. The CDR3 DNA sequence: TGTGCCAGCACTTTGTGGGAGGGCGGCGATGAGCAGTTCTTC. Translated: CASTLWEGGDEQFF.

The V and J genes are TRBV20-1 and TRBJ2-1; 9 bases match TRBD2. Looked up from germline, CDR1 is DFQATT and CDR2 is SNEGSKA (reference sequence). The CDR3 is made up of 14 amino acids. Trimming took 3 bases from V and 7 from J; bases not matched to a gene: 7. The CDR3 is CSASLLAGTNEQFF. The CDR3 DNA reads TGCAGTGCTAGTCTGCTAGCGGGGACTAATGAGCAGTTCTTC.

The CDR3 loop reads CASSQTNPGHRKETQYF. CDR3 DNA sequence: TGTGCCAGCTCACAGACCAACCCGGGACACAGGAAAGAGACCCAGTACTTC. The rearrangement uses TRBV18 and TRBJ2-5; maybe TRBD1 (6 bases). Germline loops: CDR1 KGHSH, CDR2 LQKENI. The V end lost 4 bases, the J end lost 3 bases, and 21 bases lay between the germline ends. The CDR3 is 17 residues long.

There are many counts of this clonotype. The chain joins TRBV10-1 to TRBJ2-5; D tentatively fits TRBD1 or TRBD2 (5 bases each). The V end lost 2 bases, the J end lost 0 bases, and 7 bases lay between the germline ends. Germline loops: CDR1 WNHNN, CDR2 SYGVQD (reference sequence). The CDR3 covers 14 residues. The CDR3 spells CASSEGGNQETQYF. CDR3 nucleotide sequence: TGCGCCAGCAGTGAGGGGGGAAACCAAGAGACCCAGTACTTC.

The chain is built from TRBV24-1 and TRBJ2-5, with D perhaps matching TRBD1 (5 bases). The V and J ends lost 7 bases and 0 bases respectively, with 14 bases between them. Germline CDR1 is KGHDR and CDR2 is SFDVKD. This CDR3 has 15 residues. CDR3 region: CATSHRGQHQETQYF. DNA for the CDR3: TGTGCCACCAGCCACCGCGGACAACACCAAGAGACCCAGTACTTC.

This clonotype has only a few counts. CDR3 amino acids: CASSPFDVGTGLYGYTF. The CDR3 DNA follows: TGTGCCAGCTCACCATTCGACGTCGGGACAGGCCTCTATGGCTACACCTTC. The rearrangement joins TRBV18 to TRBJ1-2, with 8 bases fitting TRBD1. Germline V lookup: CDR1 KGHSH, CDR2 LQKENI. V lost 2 bases, J lost 4 bases, and 12 bases stayed unmatched. There are 17 residues in the CDR3.

The V call is TRBV7-9, the J call TRBJ2-2; TRBD2 is a possible D gene (6 bases). The V end lost 0 bases, the J end lost 7 bases, and 12 bases lay between the germline ends. Per the germline V gene, CDR1 is SEHNR and CDR2 is FQNEAQ (reference sequence). The CDR3 has 15 residues. The CDR3: CASSLAVSSVGELFF. The CDR3 DNA reads as TGTGCCAGCAGCTTAGCGGTCTCTAGCGTCGGGGAGCTGTTTTTT.